A selection of T cell receptor beta chains follows, all from one sample in a study of response to subunit inactivated influenza vaccine. MiXCR, applied by TCRdb to the RT-PCR reads, yields one record per CDR3 protein. The sample has about 500,000 distinct CDR3 sequences, about 7.2% seen once. The specimen comprised PBMCs from blood, sampled around 25 months after vaccination. Every receptor here comes from a man aged 45 to 70 who received an inactivated influenza vaccine. The CDR3 runs from the conserved cysteine through the conserved F or W. Fields, in order: V gene, CDR3 length, clone size, J gene, CDR3 protein. Size is stated for part of the rows, as once, few or many counts, or as a class when the clone is expanded.

TRBV29-1	13	.	TRBJ2-7	CSVEAFSGSGVYF
TRBV5-4	12	.	TRBJ2-7	CASSLAQGAQYF
TRBV15	16	many	TRBJ2-1	CATKSSGSFSYNEQFF
TRBV7-9	14	few	TRBJ1-2	CASSLPLSNYGYTF
TRBV6-5	19	.	TRBJ2-6	CASSYLGLAASSGANVLTF
TRBV24-1	15	.	TRBJ2-1	CATSEGGRAYNEQFF
TRBV5-5	16	.	TRBJ2-3	CASSLVTGLSTDTQYF
TRBV5-4	15	.	TRBJ2-1	CASSVDRQSYNEQFF
TRBV6-5	12	few	TRBJ2-7	CASSSRAGEQYF
TRBV20-1	12	many	TRBJ2-7	CSAFGQGYEQYF
TRBV12-3/TRBV12-4	13	.	TRBJ2-1	CASSHTGDHEQFF
TRBV7-9	15	few	TRBJ2-7	CASSGDRGFAYEQYF
TRBV7-2	13	many	TRBJ2-5	CASRQGARETQYF
TRBV5-5	15	few	TRBJ2-5	CASSHDRGSQETQYF
TRBV20-1	14	few	TRBJ2-1	CSARPTGIYNEQFF
TRBV27	13	many	TRBJ2-7	CATHGISSYEQYF
TRBV28	13	.	TRBJ2-7	CASSRDLNYEQYF
TRBV20-1	13	.	TRBJ1-1	CSAREEADTEAFF
TRBV4-3	15	many	TRBJ1-4	CASSSGGTSGEKLFF
TRBV11-2	14	few	TRBJ2-1	CASSFNYQYNEQFF
TRBV6-5	16	.	TRBJ2-7	CASSYSGTKPTGEQYF
TRBV11-2	15	.	TRBJ2-3	CASSFSGFSTDTQYF
TRBV6-6	13	few	TRBJ1-6	CASRGRGDSPLHF
TRBV4-3	18	many	TRBJ2-3	CASSQEFFSGGATDTQYF
TRBV14	17	few	TRBJ2-6	CASSQEYRGTGANVLTF
TRBV12-3/TRBV12-4	18	.	TRBJ2-5	CASSFPKRGESLQETQYF
TRBV7-7	13	many	TRBJ1-4	CAVPGARLEKLFF
TRBV6-2/TRBV6-3	15	.	TRBJ2-4	CASSGHGTGKNIQYF
TRBV25-1	14	few	TRBJ2-7	CASSPRGVAYEQYF
TRBV21-1	18	few	TRBJ1-6	CASSTFPGGRYYNSPLHF
TRBV27	14	many	TRBJ1-1	CASRKQGLNTEAFF
TRBV3-1	16	few	TRBJ2-3	CASSPPGTVSTDTQYF
TRBV6-2/TRBV6-3	13	few	TRBJ2-1	CASSYAASNEQFF
TRBV7-8	15	many	TRBJ1-6	CASSLGAGSNSPLHF
TRBV2	13	.	TRBJ2-2	CASKRDLTGELFF
TRBV4-3	13	few	TRBJ1-5	CASSQAWNQPQHF
TRBV10-1	13	few	TRBJ2-7	CASSEGPTYEQYF
TRBV29-1	12	few	TRBJ2-5	CSVDGGVETQYF
TRBV2	10	.	TRBJ1-2	CANLAYGYTF
TRBV20-1	15	many	TRBJ1-6	CSAIETRGYNSPLHF
TRBV6-5	13	few	TRBJ1-1	CASRPGLGTEAFF
TRBV4-2	15	many	TRBJ1-2	CASSHDLTGNYGYTF
TRBV29-1	12	.	TRBJ2-7	CSVTGGTYEQYF
TRBV21-1	15	many	TRBJ2-5	CASSKRDRYQETQYF
TRBV20-1	14	many	TRBJ1-1	CSAQRQGVYTEAFF
TRBV6-1	14	.	TRBJ2-5	CASRRDGGEETQYF
TRBV15	15	few	TRBJ1-4	CATSGDRALNEKLFF
TRBV20-1	15	few	TRBJ2-1	CSASWASGRRNEQFF
TRBV20-1	12	few	TRBJ1-2	CSATAGNYGYTF
TRBV11-2	19	few	TRBJ2-2	CASSFGTGGLRANTGELFF
TRBV15	15	few	TRBJ2-1	CATSNGLAGFNEQFF
TRBV25-1	19	few	TRBJ2-1	CASSQSGVRGTSTYNEQFF
TRBV3-1	14	.	TRBJ1-1	CASSQDTGSTEAFF
TRBV7-8	14	.	TRBJ2-1	CASSLALVRNEQFF
TRBV5-8	17	many	TRBJ2-1	CASSAFWTRGSYNEQFF
TRBV7-6	16	.	TRBJ2-1	CASSLAGTGTRNEQFF
TRBV4-1	15	few	TRBJ2-3	CASTLTGTATDTQYF
TRBV28	14	many	TRBJ2-1	CASISGSSYNEQFF
TRBV10-3	13	.	TRBJ2-7	CAIRARDSYEQYF
TRBV14	15	few	TRBJ2-7	CASSQYTGGSYEQYF